What follows describes a single T cell receptor (beta chain). The antigen is undetermined. These data are taken from a study of identical twins. Study-level points and caveats: The study found excess low generation probability among twin-shared out-of-frame alpha sequences.

TCRdb reprocessed the 5' RACE reads with MiXCR, giving one entry per CDR3 protein. Counted here are about 200,000 distinct CDR3 sequences, roughly 15% occurring once; the ten biggest clones make up 35% to 50%. CDR1 is DFQATT, CDR2 SNEGSKA, per germline (reference sequence). The CDR3 covers 15 residues. Trimming took 0 bases from V and 4 from J; bases not matched to a gene: 8. These data were also reused for a study on T cells expressing NK-cell markers. This second study notes: The authors sequenced eight donors, of whom seven were HCMV-seropositive and one was seronegative. The dominant NKG2C+ clonotypes represented about 1.0-7.5% of CD8+ T cells in over 5 donors. Several donors likewise had their CD3+CD56-NKG2C+ fraction led by these clonotypes.

The source is a woman younger than 30 in good health. The sample taken for sequencing was CD8+ T cells sorted from blood. The chain recombines TRBV20-1 with TRBJ1-2; 7 bases map to TRBD1. The CDR3 loop reads CSARDGDRAVYGYTF. The CDR3 coding sequence is TGCAGTGCTAGAGATGGAGACAGGGCGGTCTATGGCTACACCTTC.